The T cell receptor (beta chain) under discussion was sequenced for a study of OX40 agonist ivuxolimab in advanced cancers. Study-level background: Prior therapy, whether anti-PD-1, anti-PD-L1 or anti-CTLA-4, was allowed, and 40% had some. Three partial responders included one hepatocellular carcinoma patient and two cutaneous melanoma patients. Study-wide results and caveats: More expanded clones were seen, on average, in CD8+ T cells than in CD4+. With doses of 0.1 to 3.0 mg/kg, CD4+ and CD8+ blood T cells had undergone clonal expansion by week 6.

Concerning this clone: The antigen remains undetermined.

The repertoire was sequenced with immunoSEQ multiplex PCR; TCRdb's copy has only in-frame clones and lacks some. The sample has about 59,000 clones; 87% are singletons. Per germline, CDR1 SGHRS and CDR2 YFSETQ. The germline V and J ends were trimmed by 0 bases and 0 bases, with 4 bases remaining between them. CDR3 length equals 14 residues. The sequences come from CD4+ or CD8+ T cells sorted from blood, collected in a trial of the OX40 agonist ivuxolimab. The V and J genes are TRBV5-1 and TRBJ1-3; unclear D gene. This receptor was obtained from an adult with an advanced solid tumor such as melanoma, head and neck, liver or kidney cancer. The CDR3 DNA is TGCGCCAGCAGCTTGGAGGGCTCTGGAAACACCATATATTTT. Translating gives CASSLEGSGNTIYF.